This T cell receptor (beta chain) was sequenced during a study of T cells in Graves' hyperthyroidism and ophthalmopathy. In the study overall: Prior to any treatment, at the point of initial diagnosis, peripheral blood was collected. Study-level results: Most thyroid clonotypes that were expanded above 0.001 also turned up in blood. A 13 V-J model separated ophthalmopathy from stable hyperthyroidism.

This clonotype was seen at least ten times. Its specificity is unknown. There are 16 residues in the CDR3. Trimming cost V 6 bases and J 2 bases, with 18 bases left between them. Blood was obtained at the first hyperthyroidism diagnosis, which preceded any ophthalmopathy symptoms. RNA transcripts gave rise to amplified TCR beta CDR3 regions. Primed by the HTBI set, a first-round RT-PCR was run on the TCR CDR3. TCRdb re-called the multiplex PCR reads with MiXCR, one entry per CDR3 protein. This sample has fewer than 450,000 distinct CDR3 sequences, with about 15% found just once. The source of this sequence is a woman aged 25 to 39 with Graves' hyperthyroidism that later progressed to Graves' ophthalmopathy. Sequencing used blood. This chain joins TRBV12-3 or TRBV12-4 and TRBJ2-3, with D possibly TRBD2 on 5 matching bases. Here the CDR3 reads CASSLSVRVVTDTQYF. The CDR3 nucleotides read TGTGCCAGCAGCCTGAGTGTGCGGGTCGTCACAGATACGCAGTATTTT.